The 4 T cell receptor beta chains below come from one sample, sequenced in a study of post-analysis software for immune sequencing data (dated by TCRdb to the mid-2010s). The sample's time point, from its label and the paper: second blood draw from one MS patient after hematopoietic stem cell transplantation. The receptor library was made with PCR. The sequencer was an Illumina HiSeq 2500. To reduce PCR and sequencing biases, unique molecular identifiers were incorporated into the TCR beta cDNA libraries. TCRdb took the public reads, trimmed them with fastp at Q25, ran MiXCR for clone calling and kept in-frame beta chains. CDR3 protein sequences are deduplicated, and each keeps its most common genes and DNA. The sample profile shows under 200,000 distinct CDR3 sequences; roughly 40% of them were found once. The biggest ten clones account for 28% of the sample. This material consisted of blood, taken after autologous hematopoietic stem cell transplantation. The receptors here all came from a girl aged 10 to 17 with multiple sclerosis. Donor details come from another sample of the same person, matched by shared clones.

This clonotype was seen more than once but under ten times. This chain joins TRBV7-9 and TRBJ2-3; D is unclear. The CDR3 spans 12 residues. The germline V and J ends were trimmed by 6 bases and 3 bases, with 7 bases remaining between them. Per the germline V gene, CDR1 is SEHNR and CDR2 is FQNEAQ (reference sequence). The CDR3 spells CASRGGTDTQYF. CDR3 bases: TGTGCCAGCAGGGGCGGAACAGATACGCAGTATTTT.

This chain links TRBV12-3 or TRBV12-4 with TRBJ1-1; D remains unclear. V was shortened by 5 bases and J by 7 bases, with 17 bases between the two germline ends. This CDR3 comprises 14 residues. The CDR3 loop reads CASSPSGSGGEAFF. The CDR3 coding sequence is TGTGCCAGCAGTCCCTCTGGATCGGGAGGTGAAGCTTTCTTT.

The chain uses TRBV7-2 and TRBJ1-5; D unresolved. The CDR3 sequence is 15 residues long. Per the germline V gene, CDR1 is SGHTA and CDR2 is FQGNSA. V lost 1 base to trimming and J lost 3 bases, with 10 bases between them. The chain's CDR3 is CASSLEWQSNQPQHF. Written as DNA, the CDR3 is TGTGCCAGCAGCTTAGAGTGGCAGTCCAATCAGCCCCAGCATTTT.

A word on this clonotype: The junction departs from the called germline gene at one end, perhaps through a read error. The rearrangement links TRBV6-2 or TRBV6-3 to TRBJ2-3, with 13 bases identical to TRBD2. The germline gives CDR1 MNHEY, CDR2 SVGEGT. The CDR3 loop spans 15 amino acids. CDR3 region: CAGSATSGRPDTQYF. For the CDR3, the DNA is TGTGCCGGCAGTGCGACTAGCGGGAGGCCAGATACGCAGTATTTT.